These 29 T cell receptor beta chains were all obtained from the same sample, sequenced in a study of long-term antiretroviral therapy in people with HIV. Version v3.0 of the immunoSEQ assay was performed at survey level. Assay used: immunoSEQ multiplex PCR; TCRdb lists only in-frame clones, some missing. The repertoire has 15,000 to 20,000 clones, around 74% of them found once; the top ten carry nearly 6.5%. The sequences come from unsorted PBMCs, collected at the start of antiretroviral therapy, before treatment. These receptors were collected from a man between 18 and 35 years old with HIV.

The chain uses TRBV19 and TRBJ2-7; D ambiguous. Deletions cut 3 bases from V and 4 bases from J, with 10 bases between. CDR3 length: 13 residues. Germline V gene data show CDR1 as LNHDA and CDR2 as SQIVND (reference sequence). The CDR3 nucleotides are TGTGCCAGTAGTATGACTCTATATTACGAGCAGTACTTC. It codes for CASSMTLYYEQYF.

The chain has TRBV18 and TRBJ2-3; the D is unclear. V lost 8 bases and J 0 bases, leaving 9 bases between the germline ends. This CDR3 is 13 amino acids long. Germline V CDR1 and CDR2: KGHSH, LQKENI. CDR3 coding DNA: TGTGCCAGCGGCAGGTCTAGCACAGATACGCAGTATTTT. This translates into CASGRSSTDTQYF.

This chain links TRBV6-5 with TRBJ2-4; 7 bases are a match to TRBD1. The V segment lost 0 bases and the J segment 1 base; nucleotides outside the gene matches: 3. Looked up from germline, CDR1 is MNHEY and CDR2 is SVGAGI. The CDR3 is made up of 16 amino acids. For the CDR3, the DNA is TGTGCCAGCAGTTACTCCCTGGACAGGGCCAAAAACATTCAGTACTTC. Translated, it gives CASSYSLDRAKNIQYF.

V and J are TRBV28 and TRBJ2-3, with unresolved D. The V gene's germline CDR1 is MDHEN and CDR2 SYDVKM. This CDR3 has 18 amino acids. Trimming cost V 1 base and J 3 bases, with 20 bases left between them. CDR3 bases: TGTGCCAGCAGTTTATTTGAAATAGGTACCTCTGGGACAGATACGCAGTATTTT. Translating gives CASSLFEIGTSGTDTQYF.

The rearrangement uses TRBV27 and TRBJ2-7; TRBD2 aligns across 7 bases. Germline V CDR1 and CDR2: MNHEY, SMNVEV (reference sequence). The ends lost 3 bases at V and 2 bases at J; junction bases unmatched: 10. The length of the CDR3 is 16 residues. In DNA, the CDR3 is TGTGCCAGCAGTTTTTCGAGCGGGAACAAACCCTACGAGCAGTACTTC. Translation gives CASSFSSGNKPYEQYF.

V usage is TRBV7-2 and J usage is TRBJ1-1, with unresolved D. The V gene's germline CDR1 is SGHTA and CDR2 FQGNSA. The CDR3 length is 14 residues. V was clipped by 1 base and J by 1 base, with 7 bases between them. CDR3 sequence reads: CASSLDAGNTEAFF. CDR3 DNA: TGTGCCAGCAGCTTAGATGCCGGGAACACTGAAGCTTTCTTT.

This sequence joins TRBV7-9 and TRBJ1-1, with D possibly being TRBD1 (6 bases). V was pared by 3 bases and J by 1 base, with 9 bases between. The CDR3 runs to 14 residues. Germline-derived CDR1 and CDR2 are SEHNR and FQNEAQ (reference sequence). The CDR3 here is CASSFGQPNTEAFF. In DNA, the CDR3 is TGTGCCAGCAGCTTTGGACAGCCGAACACTGAAGCTTTCTTT. Based on the CDR3 plus reference TRBV7-9 and TRBJ1-1, the full variable domain is DTGVSQNPRHKITKRGQNVTFRCDPISEHNRLYWYRQTLGQGPEFLTYFQNEAQLEKSRLLSDRFSAERPKGSFSTLEIQRTEQGDSAMYLCASSFGQPNTEAFFGQGTRLTVV.

J is TRBJ2-5 and V is TRBV9, with 10 positions matching TRBD1. Germline CDR1 SGDLS, CDR2 YYNGEE. J was trimmed by 2 bases and V by 2 bases; bases with no gene match: 3. There are 15 residues in the CDR3. CDR3 sequence (DNA): TGTGCCAGCAGCGTCGGGACAGGGGAACAAGAGACCCAGTACTTC. Protein: CASSVGTGEQETQYF.

The chain recombines TRBV13 with TRBJ2-4; 10 positions match TRBD1. CDR3 length equals 14 residues. V was pared by 8 bases and J by 9 bases, with 10 bases of the junction left unmatched. Per the germline V gene, CDR1 is PRHDT and CDR2 is FYEKMQ (reference sequence). In DNA form, the CDR3 reads TGTGCCAGCTCCGGACAGGGGGTTCGGGGCATTCAGTACTTC. Residues: CASSGQGVRGIQYF.

This chain uses TRBV5-1 with TRBJ1-6; TRBD1 matches 9 bases. The CDR3 extends over 15 amino acids. Trimming at V came to 4 bases and at J to 11 bases, leaving 10 bases not matched to a gene. Germline V gene sequence: CDR1 SGHRS, CDR2 YFSETQ. CDR3 amino acids: CASSEDTGGLAPLHF. Here the CDR3 DNA reads TGCGCCAGCAGCGAGGACACAGGGGGCCTAGCACCCCTCCACTTT.

The genes are TRBV9 and TRBJ2-7, with 7 bases identical to TRBD1. Trimming at V came to 0 bases and at J to 3 bases, leaving 6 bases not matched to a gene. The CDR3 length is 15 residues. From germline, CDR1 is SGDLS and CDR2 YYNGEE. CDR3 sequence: CASSVGAQGNYEQYF. CDR3 bases: TGTGCCAGCAGCGTAGGCGCACAGGGGAACTACGAGCAGTACTTC.

The rearrangement joins TRBV10-1 to TRBJ2-1; D perhaps matches TRBD2 (5 bases). CDR1 and CDR2 from the germline V gene are WNHNN and SYGVQD (reference sequence). The germline V and J ends were trimmed by 1 base and 9 bases, with 10 bases remaining between them. The CDR3 covers 13 residues. The CDR3 DNA sequence: TGCGCCAGCAGTGAGTTAGTAGGAGGTGAGCAGTTCTTC. Its protein product is CASSELVGGEQFF.

The J gene is TRBJ2-1, the V gene TRBV9; D not certain. V lost 4 bases and J 6 bases, leaving 8 bases between the germline ends. Germline V lookup: CDR1 SGDLS, CDR2 YYNGEE. The CDR3 totals 12 residues. DNA for the CDR3: TGTGCCAGCAGCCAGGACCGCAATGAGCAGTTCTTC. This codes for CASSQDRNEQFF.

The rearrangement joins TRBV23-1 to TRBJ2-6; no definite D call. TRBV23-1 is labeled an ORF, and its function is uncertain. Between the trimmed V and J ends, which lost 4 bases and 2 bases, there was a span of 27 bases. The CDR3 is made up of 21 amino acids. CDR3 sequence: CASSPILRRPDPFPGANVLTF. CDR3 nucleotides: TGCGCCAGCAGTCCCATCCTGAGACGTCCTGACCCGTTCCCTGGGGCCAACGTCCTGACTTTC.

The V gene is TRBV29-1, the J gene TRBJ2-5, with D unresolved. Germline V gene data show CDR1 as SQVTM and CDR2 as ANQGSEA. V lost 7 bases and J lost 3, with 15 bases in between. The CDR3 length is 13 residues. The CDR3 is CSARKVEKETQYF. The CDR3 region has the DNA TGCAGCGCCAGAAAGGTCGAGAAAGAGACCCAGTACTTC.

The chain employs TRBV28 and TRBJ1-5; no definite D call. Germline V CDR1 and CDR2: MDHEN, SYDVKM. The CDR3 contains 14 residues. The V and J ends lost 8 bases and 3 bases respectively, with 14 bases between them. Here the CDR3 reads CASQGISLNQPQHF. Written as DNA, the CDR3 is TGTGCCAGCCAAGGGATCAGCCTCAATCAGCCCCAGCATTTT.

This clone was recorded a few times. This chain joins TRBV4-1 and TRBJ1-5, with unresolved D. The CDR3 is 13 residues long. The germline V gene has CDR1 MGHRA and CDR2 YSYEKL. V lost 1 base to trimming and J lost 4 bases, with 5 bases between them. The CDR3 region is CASSQVGNQPQHF. CDR3 bases: TGCGCCAGCAGCCAAGTAGGGAATCAGCCCCAGCATTTT.

This sequence joins TRBV10-3 and TRBJ1-2, with 7 bases that match TRBD1. CDR3 length: 15 residues. CDR1 is ENHRY and CDR2 is SYGVKD in the germline V gene. V dropped 9 bases and J dropped 0; count of bases not matched to a gene: 10. The chain's CDR3 is CAIRDRTYSNYGYTF. Here the CDR3 DNA reads TGTGCCATAAGGGACAGAACATATTCTAACTATGGCTACACCTTC.

This clone was found a few times. This chain uses TRBV29-1 with TRBJ2-7; 7 bases agree with TRBD1. This CDR3 is 15 amino acids long. The germline gives CDR1 SQVTM, CDR2 ANQGSEA. V lost 0 bases and J lost 0; bases outside the gene matches: 5. DNA of the CDR3: TGCAGCGTTGAAGAGCCGGGACAGAGCTCCTACGAGCAGTACTTC. Protein sequence: CSVEEPGQSSYEQYF.

This chain links TRBV29-1 with TRBJ2-1; no clear D. CDR1 SQVTM and CDR2 ANQGSEA come from the germline V gene. Trimming pared 7 bases from V and 0 bases from J, leaving 7 bases between. The CDR3 consists of 12 residues. The CDR3 is CSAKSSYNEQFF. DNA for the CDR3: TGCAGCGCGAAGAGCTCCTACAATGAGCAGTTCTTC.

J is TRBJ2-2 and V is TRBV5-1; D is undetermined. V lost 0 bases, J lost 4 bases, and 7 bases lay in between. The germline V gene encodes CDR1 SGHRS and CDR2 YFSETQ. The CDR3 has 14 residues. The CDR3 DNA sequence: TGCGCCAGCAGCTTGGACAGAGGCACCGGGGAGCTGTTTTTT. Protein: CASSLDRGTGELFF.

The rearrangement uses TRBV28 and TRBJ1-4, with a tentative D call TRBD1 (5 bases). Between the trimmed V and J ends, which lost 6 bases and 8 bases, there was a span of 19 bases. The CDR3 is 15 amino acids. The germline V gene encodes CDR1 MDHEN and CDR2 SYDVKM. Here the CDR3 DNA reads TGTGCCAGCAGAGAAGCAGGGATGGAGGGCGAAAAACTGTTTTTT. As protein: CASREAGMEGEKLFF.

The chain recombines TRBV27 with TRBJ2-7; 10 nucleotides agree with TRBD2. CDR3 size: 14 residues. CDR1 MNHEY and CDR2 SMNVEV come from the germline V gene (reference sequence). The V segment lost 2 bases and the J segment 3 bases; nucleotides outside the gene matches: 1. The CDR3 DNA reads TGTGCCAGCAGTTTACTAGCGGGAGTCTACGAGCAGTACTTC. This encodes CASSLLAGVYEQYF.

This clone was observed a handful of times. This chain connects TRBV5-4 to TRBJ2-3; 10 bases match TRBD2. The germline gives CDR1 SGHNT, CDR2 YYREEE (reference sequence). This CDR3 region has 16 residues. V trimming: 0 bases; J trimming: 7 bases; junction bases outside the gene matches: 8. The CDR3 here is CASSLESGRVANTQYF. CDR3 nucleotides: TGTGCCAGCAGCTTGGAAAGCGGGAGGGTCGCTAATACGCAGTATTTT.

V is TRBV7-9 and J is TRBJ2-2; no firm D call. The CDR3 totals 17 residues. Trimming shortened V by 8 bases and J by 6 bases, and 25 bases separated the two germline ends. CDR1 is SEHNR, CDR2 FQNEAQ, per germline (reference sequence). CDR3 nucleotide sequence: TGTGCCAGCTACAGCTTAGTATCCGATTCTTTCCCCGGGGAGCTGTTTTTT. This sequence encodes CASYSLVSDSFPGELFF.

The DNA of the CDR3 is TGTGCCAGCGGGCTTCTGGGGTACAATGAGCAGTTCTTC. This codes for CASGLLGYNEQFF. The V and J genes are TRBV7-9 and TRBJ2-1; no firm D call. Germline V lookup: CDR1 SEHNR, CDR2 FQNEAQ (reference sequence). The CDR3 consists of 13 residues. The V end was cut by 8 bases, the J end by 4 bases, with 12 bases between. The full variable domain, in which reference TRBV7-9 and TRBJ2-1 provide the parts outside the CDR3, is DTGVSQNPRHKITKRGQNVTFRCDPISEHNRLYWYRQTLGQGPEFLTYFQNEAQLEKSRLLSDRFSAERPKGSFSTLEIQRTEQGDSAMYLCASGLLGYNEQFFGPGTRLTVL.

The J gene is TRBJ1-2, the V gene TRBV14, with D tentatively TRBD1 (6 bases). The CDR3 spans 14 residues. Per germline, CDR1 SGHDN and CDR2 FVKESK. V lost 4 bases, J lost 3 bases, and 12 bases lay in between. The CDR3: CASSLVKGDYGYTF. The CDR3 region has the DNA TGTGCCAGCAGCCTAGTAAAGGGGGACTATGGCTACACCTTC.

V is TRBV30 and J is TRBJ2-5; 10 bases match TRBD2. From germline, CDR1 is GTSNPN and CDR2 SVGIG (reference sequence). This CDR3 spans 13 amino acids. The ends lost 5 bases at V and 7 bases at J; junction bases unmatched: 7. CDR3 protein: CAWASGSGGTQYF. Written as DNA, the CDR3 is TGTGCCTGGGCTAGCGGGAGTGGCGGGACCCAGTACTTC.

This clone has just a few counts. The gene calls are TRBV5-5 and TRBJ1-5; unclear D gene. Looked up from germline, CDR1 is SGHKS and CDR2 is YYEKEE (reference sequence). The CDR3 is 14 amino acids. V was pared by 3 bases and J by 5 bases, with 12 bases between. CDR3 in amino acids: CASSSYPGHQPQHF. The CDR3 region has the DNA TGTGCCAGCAGCTCCTATCCTGGCCATCAGCCCCAGCATTTT.